This T cell receptor (beta chain) was sequenced in a study of OX40 agonist ivuxolimab in advanced cancers. V lost 0 bases to trimming and J lost 3 bases, with 11 bases between them. Germline V gives CDR1 GTSNPN, CDR2 SVGIG (reference sequence). The CDR3 covers 14 residues. Assay: immunoSEQ multiplex PCR; the TCRdb copy retains only in-frame clones and omits some. Among about 34,000 clones listed, 92% were seen once. This clone was seen a handful of times. V usage is TRBV30 and J usage is TRBJ1-1; D ambiguous. This TCR derives from an adult with an advanced solid tumor such as melanoma, head and neck, liver or kidney cancer. The specimen comprised CD4+ or CD8+ T cells sorted from blood, sampled in a trial of the OX40 agonist ivuxolimab. The CDR3 loop is CAWSVVSSDTEAFF. CDR3 bases: TGTGCCTGGAGTGTAGTGTCGTCGGACACTGAAGCTTTCTTT.